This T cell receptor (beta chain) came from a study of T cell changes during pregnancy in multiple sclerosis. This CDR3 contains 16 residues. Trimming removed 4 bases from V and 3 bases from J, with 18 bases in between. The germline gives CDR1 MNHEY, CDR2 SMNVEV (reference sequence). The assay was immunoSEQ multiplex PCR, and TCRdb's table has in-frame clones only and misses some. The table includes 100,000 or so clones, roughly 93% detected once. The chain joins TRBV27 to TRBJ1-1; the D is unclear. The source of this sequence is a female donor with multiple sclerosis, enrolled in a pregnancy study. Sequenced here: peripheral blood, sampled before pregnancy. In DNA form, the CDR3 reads TGTGCCAGCAGTTCACGGGAGGCGGGGTACTACACTGAAGCTTTCTTT. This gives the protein CASSSREAGYYTEAFF.